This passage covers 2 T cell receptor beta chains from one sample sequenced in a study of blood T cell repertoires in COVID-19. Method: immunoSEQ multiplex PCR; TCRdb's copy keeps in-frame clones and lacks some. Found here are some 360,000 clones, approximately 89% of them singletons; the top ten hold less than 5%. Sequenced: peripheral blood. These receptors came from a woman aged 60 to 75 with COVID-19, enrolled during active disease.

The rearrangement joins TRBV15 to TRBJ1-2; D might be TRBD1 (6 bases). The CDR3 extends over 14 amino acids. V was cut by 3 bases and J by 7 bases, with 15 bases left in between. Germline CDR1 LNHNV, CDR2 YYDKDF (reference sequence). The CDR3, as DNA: TGTGCCACCAGCAGGGTCTCCACAGGGTCTGGCTACACCTTC. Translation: CATSRVSTGSGYTF.

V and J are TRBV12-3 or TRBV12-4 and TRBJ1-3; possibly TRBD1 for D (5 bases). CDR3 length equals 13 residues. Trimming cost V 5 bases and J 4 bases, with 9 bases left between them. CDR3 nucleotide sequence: TGTGCCAGCAGTACCAGGGTGGGAAACACCATATATTTT. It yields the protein CASSTRVGNTIYF.